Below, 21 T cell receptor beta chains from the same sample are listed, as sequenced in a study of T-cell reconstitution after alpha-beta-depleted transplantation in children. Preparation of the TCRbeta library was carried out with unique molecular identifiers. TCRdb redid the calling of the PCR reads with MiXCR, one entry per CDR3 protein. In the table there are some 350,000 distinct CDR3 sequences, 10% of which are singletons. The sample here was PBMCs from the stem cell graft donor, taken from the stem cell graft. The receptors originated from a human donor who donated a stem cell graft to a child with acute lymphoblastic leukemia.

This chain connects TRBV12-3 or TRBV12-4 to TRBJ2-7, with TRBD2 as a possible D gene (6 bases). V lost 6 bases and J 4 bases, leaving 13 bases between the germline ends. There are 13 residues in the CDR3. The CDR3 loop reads CASRAGGVYEQYF. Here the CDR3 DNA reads TGTGCCAGCAGGGCAGGAGGGGTTTACGAGCAGTACTTC.

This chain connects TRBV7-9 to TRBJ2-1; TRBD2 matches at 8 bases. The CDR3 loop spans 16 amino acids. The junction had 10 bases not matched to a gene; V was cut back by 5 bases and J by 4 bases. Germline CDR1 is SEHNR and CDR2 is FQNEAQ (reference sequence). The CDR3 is CASSHYGTRLYNEQFF. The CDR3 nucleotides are TGTGCCAGCAGCCATTACGGGACTAGACTATACAATGAGCAGTTCTTC.

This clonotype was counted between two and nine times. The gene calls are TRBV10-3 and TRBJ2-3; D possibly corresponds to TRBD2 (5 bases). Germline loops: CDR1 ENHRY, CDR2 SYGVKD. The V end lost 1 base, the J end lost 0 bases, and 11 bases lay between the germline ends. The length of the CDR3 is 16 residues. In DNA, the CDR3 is TGTGCCATCAGTGAGTTCGGGGAAGGGAGCACAGATACGCAGTATTTT. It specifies CAISEFGEGSTDTQYF.

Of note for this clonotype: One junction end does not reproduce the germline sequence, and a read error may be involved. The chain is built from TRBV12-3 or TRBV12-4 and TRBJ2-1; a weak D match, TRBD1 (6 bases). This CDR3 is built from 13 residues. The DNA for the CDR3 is TGTGCCAGCAGGACAACACAGGGTCCTGAGGAGTTCTTC. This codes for CASRTTQGPEEFF.

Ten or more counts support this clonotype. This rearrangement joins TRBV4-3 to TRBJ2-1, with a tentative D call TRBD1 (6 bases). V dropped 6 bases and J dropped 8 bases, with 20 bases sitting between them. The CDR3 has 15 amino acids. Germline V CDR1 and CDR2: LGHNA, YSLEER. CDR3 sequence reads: CASSHNREWNDEQFF. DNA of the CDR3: TGCGCCAGCAGTCACAACAGGGAATGGAATGATGAGCAGTTCTTC.

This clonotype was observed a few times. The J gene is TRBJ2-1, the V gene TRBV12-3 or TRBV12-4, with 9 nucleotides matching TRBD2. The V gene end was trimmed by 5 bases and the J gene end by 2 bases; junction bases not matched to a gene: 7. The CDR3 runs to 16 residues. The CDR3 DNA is TGTGCCAGCAGTCGATCGGCTAGCGGGACCTACAATGAGCAGTTCTTC. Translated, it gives CASSRSASGTYNEQFF.

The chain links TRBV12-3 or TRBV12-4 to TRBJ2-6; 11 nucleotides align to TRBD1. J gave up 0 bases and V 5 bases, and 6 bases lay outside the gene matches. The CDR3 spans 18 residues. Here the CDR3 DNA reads TGTGCCAGCAGTCCCCCGGGACAGGGGGTCTCTGGGGCCAACGTCCTGACTTTC. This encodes CASSPPGQGVSGANVLTF.

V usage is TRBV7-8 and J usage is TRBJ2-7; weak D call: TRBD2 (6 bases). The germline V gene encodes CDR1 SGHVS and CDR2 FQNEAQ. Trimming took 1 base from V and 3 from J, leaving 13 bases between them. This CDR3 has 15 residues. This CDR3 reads CASSLEGGRIYEQYF. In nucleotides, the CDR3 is TGTGCCAGCAGCTTAGAAGGAGGGCGGATCTACGAGCAGTACTTC.

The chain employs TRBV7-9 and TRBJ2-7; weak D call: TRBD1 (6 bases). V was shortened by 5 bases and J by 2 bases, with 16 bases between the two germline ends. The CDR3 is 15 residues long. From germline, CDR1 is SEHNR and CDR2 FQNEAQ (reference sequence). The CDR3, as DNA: TGTGCCAGCAGCCAACAGGGTTTTGAGACCTACGAGCAGTACTTC. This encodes CASSQQGFETYEQYF.

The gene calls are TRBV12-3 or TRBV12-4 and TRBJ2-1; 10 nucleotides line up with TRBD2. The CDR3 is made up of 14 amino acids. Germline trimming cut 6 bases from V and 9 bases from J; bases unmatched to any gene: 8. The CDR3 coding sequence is TGTGCCAGCAGAATAGCGGGAGGCCCCTTTGAGCAGTTCTTC. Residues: CASRIAGGPFEQFF.

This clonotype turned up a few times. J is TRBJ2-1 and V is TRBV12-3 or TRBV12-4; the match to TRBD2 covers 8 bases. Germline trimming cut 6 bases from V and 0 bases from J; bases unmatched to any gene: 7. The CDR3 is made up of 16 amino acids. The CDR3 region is CASSLPSGSSYNEQFF. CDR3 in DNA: TGTGCCAGCAGCTTACCCAGCGGGAGCTCCTACAATGAGCAGTTCTTC.

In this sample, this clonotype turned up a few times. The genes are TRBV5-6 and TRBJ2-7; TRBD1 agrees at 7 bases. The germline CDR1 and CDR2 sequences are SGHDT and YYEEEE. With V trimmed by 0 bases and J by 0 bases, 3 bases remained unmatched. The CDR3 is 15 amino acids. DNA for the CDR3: TGTGCCAGCAGCTTGGGGGACAGCTTCTCCTACGAGCAGTACTTC. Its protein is CASSLGDSFSYEQYF.

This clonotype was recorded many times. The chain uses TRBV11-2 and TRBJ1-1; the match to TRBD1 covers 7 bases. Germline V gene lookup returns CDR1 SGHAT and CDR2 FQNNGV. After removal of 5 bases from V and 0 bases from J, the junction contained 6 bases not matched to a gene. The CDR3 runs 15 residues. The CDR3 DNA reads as TGTGCCAGCAGCGTATTCAGGGGGTTGAACACTGAAGCTTTCTTT. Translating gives CASSVFRGLNTEAFF. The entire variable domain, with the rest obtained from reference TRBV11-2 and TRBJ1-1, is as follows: EAGVAQSPRYKIIEKRQSVAFWCNPISGHATLYWYQQILGQGPKLLIQFQNNGVVDDSQLPKDRFSAERLKGVDSTLKIQPAKLEDSAVYLCASSVFRGLNTEAFFGQGTRLTVV.

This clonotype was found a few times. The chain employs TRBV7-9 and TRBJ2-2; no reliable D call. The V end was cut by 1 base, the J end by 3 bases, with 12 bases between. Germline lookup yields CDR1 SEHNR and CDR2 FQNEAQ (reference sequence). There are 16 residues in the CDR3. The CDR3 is CASSLGSFADTGELFF. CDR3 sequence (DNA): TGTGCCAGCAGCTTAGGTTCCTTCGCGGACACCGGGGAGCTGTTTTTT.

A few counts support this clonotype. The CDR3 protein is CASSLEQGFPEKLFF. The CDR3 nucleotides are TGCGCCAGCAGCCTAGAACAGGGGTTCCCCGAAAAACTGTTTTTT. V and J are TRBV4-1 and TRBJ1-4; TRBD1 matches 7 bases. V lost 4 bases, J lost 8 bases, and 10 bases stayed unmatched. The CDR3 spans 15 residues. CDR1 MGHRA and CDR2 YSYEKL come from the germline V gene.

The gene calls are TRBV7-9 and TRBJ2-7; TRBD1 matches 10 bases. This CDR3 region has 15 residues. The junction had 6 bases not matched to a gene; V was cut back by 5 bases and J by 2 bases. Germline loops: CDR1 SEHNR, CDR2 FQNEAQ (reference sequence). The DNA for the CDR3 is TGTGCCAGCAGCCAGGCAGGACAGGGGGCCTACGAGCAGTACTTC. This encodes CASSQAGQGAYEQYF. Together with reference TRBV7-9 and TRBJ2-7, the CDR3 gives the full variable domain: DTGVSQNPRHKITKRGQNVTFRCDPISEHNRLYWYRQTLGQGPEFLTYFQNEAQLEKSRLLSDRFSAERPKGSFSTLEIQRTEQGDSAMYLCASSQAGQGAYEQYFGPGTRLTVT.

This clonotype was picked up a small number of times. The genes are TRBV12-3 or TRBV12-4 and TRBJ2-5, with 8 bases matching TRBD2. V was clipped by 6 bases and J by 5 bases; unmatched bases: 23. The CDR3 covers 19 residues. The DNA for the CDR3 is TGTGCCAGCAGCCACAGTTGGACAAAAGCGGGAGTTATCCGTGAGACCCAGTACTTC. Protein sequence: CASSHSWTKAGVIRETQYF.

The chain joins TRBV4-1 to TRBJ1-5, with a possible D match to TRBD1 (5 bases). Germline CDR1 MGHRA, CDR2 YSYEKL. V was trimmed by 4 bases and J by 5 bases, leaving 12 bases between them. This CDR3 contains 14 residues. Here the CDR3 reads CASSLGRADQPQHF. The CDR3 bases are TGCGCCAGCAGCCTTGGCAGGGCGGATCAGCCCCAGCATTTT.

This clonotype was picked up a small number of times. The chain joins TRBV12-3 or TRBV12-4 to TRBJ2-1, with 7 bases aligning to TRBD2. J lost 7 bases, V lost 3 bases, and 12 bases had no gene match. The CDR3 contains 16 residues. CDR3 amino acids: CASSFGRETMRNEQFF. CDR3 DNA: TGTGCCAGCAGTTTTGGGCGGGAGACGATGAGGAATGAGCAGTTCTTC.

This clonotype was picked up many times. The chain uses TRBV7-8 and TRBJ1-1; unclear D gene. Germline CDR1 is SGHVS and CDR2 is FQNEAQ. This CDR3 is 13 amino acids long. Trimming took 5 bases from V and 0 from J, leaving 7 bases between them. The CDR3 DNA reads TGTGCCAGCAGCGAAGGACTGAACACTGAAGCTTTCTTT. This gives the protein CASSEGLNTEAFF.

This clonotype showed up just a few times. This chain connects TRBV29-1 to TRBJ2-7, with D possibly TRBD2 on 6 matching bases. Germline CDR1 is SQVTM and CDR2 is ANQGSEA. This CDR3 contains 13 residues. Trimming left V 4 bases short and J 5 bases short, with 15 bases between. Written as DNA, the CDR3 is TGCAGCGTTGCAGGAGGGAGTTACGACGAGCAGTACTTC. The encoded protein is CSVAGGSYDEQYF.